One and the same sample provided the 26 T cell receptor beta chains below, sequenced in a study of T cell responses to AZD1222 COVID-19 vaccine. Sequencing used immunoSEQ multiplex PCR; TCRdb keeps in-frame clones, though not all of them. The repertoire holds approximately 150,000 clones, with 92% as singletons. The material sequenced was peripheral blood, taken on day 0 of AZD1222 vaccination. These receptors were taken from an adult in good health.

This clone has just one count. The chain couples TRBV6-2 or TRBV6-3 to TRBJ2-7; perhaps TRBD1 as D (5 bases). The CDR3 contains 15 residues. CDR1 is MNHEY and CDR2 is SVGEGT in the germline V gene. The ends were cut back, 0 bases at V and 0 bases at J, with 9 bases in the middle. The CDR3 protein is CASSYSSGNSYEQYF. The CDR3 nucleotides read TGTGCCAGCAGTTACTCGTCAGGGAACTCCTACGAGCAGTACTTC.

The CDR3 loop is CASLGFRRPGTQYF. CDR3 DNA: TGCGCCAGCCTAGGCTTCAGGCGGCCCGGGACCCAGTACTTC. This chain joins TRBV10-2 and TRBJ2-5; D is uncertain. Trimming cost V 8 bases and J 7 bases, with 20 bases left between them. The CDR3 runs 14 residues. Germline CDR1 and CDR2: WSHSY and SAAADI.

This rearrangement joins TRBV5-8 to TRBJ1-2, with TRBD1 matching 9 bases. The CDR3 spans 15 residues. V lost 2 bases and J lost 5; bases outside the gene matches: 7. In germline, CDR1 is SGHTS, CDR2 YDEGEE. This CDR3 reads CASSFSTGGHYGYTF. As DNA, the CDR3 is TGTGCCAGCAGCTTTTCGACAGGGGGACATTATGGCTACACCTTC.

The rearrangement joins TRBV5-1 to TRBJ1-5; D possibly corresponds to TRBD1 (6 bases). Trimming took off 0 bases at V and 4 bases at J, with 11 bases between the two ends. CDR1 SGHRS and CDR2 YFSETQ come from the germline V gene. This CDR3 contains 15 residues. The CDR3 loop is CASSLGDMGNQPQHF. CDR3 in DNA: TGCGCCAGCAGCTTGGGGGACATGGGTAATCAGCCCCAGCATTTT.

This chain joins TRBV18 and TRBJ1-3, with no clear D. The CDR3 is 12 residues long. The germline V gene has CDR1 KGHSH and CDR2 LQKENI. Trimming removed 5 bases from V and 4 bases from J, with 6 bases in between. This CDR3 reads CASSSQGNTIYF. Written as DNA, the CDR3 is TGTGCCAGCTCATCCCAGGGAAACACCATATATTTT.

This rearrangement joins TRBV9 to TRBJ2-7; the D is unclear. Germline CDR1 is SGDLS and CDR2 is YYNGEE. This CDR3 is built from 15 residues. Trimming took off 0 bases at V and 0 bases at J, with 10 bases between the two ends. The CDR3 DNA sequence: TGTGCCAGCAGCGTAGAGTCTTCAAGCTCCTACGAGCAGTACTTC. Protein sequence: CASSVESSSSYEQYF.

The chain links TRBV3-1 (or the pseudogene TRBV3-2) to TRBJ1-1; the match to TRBD1 covers 7 bases. Germline trimming cut 5 bases from V and 4 bases from J; bases unmatched to any gene: 4. Germline V lookup: CDR1 LGHDT, CDR2 YNNKEL (reference sequence). CDR3 length equals 13 residues. CDR3 nucleotides: TGTGCCAGCAGCACCCAGGGGGGCACTGAAGCTTTCTTT. Amino acids: CASSTQGGTEAFF.

This clone occurred once. This sequence joins TRBV6-1 and TRBJ2-1; TRBD2 aligns across 13 bases. CDR1 MNHNS and CDR2 SASEGT come from the germline V gene. The CDR3 is 18 amino acids. Trimming removed 0 bases from V and 4 bases from J; junction bases left unmatched: 6. CDR3 nucleotide sequence: TGTGCCAGCAGTGAAGCGTGGACTAGCGGGGGAGGGTACAATGAGCAGTTCTTC. This encodes CASSEAWTSGGGYNEQFF.

The V call is TRBV7-9, the J call TRBJ1-2, with D uncertain. The ends were cut back, 1 base at V and 1 base at J, with 10 bases in the middle. The length of the CDR3 is 15 residues. Germline V gene data show CDR1 as SEHNR and CDR2 as FQNEAQ (reference sequence). In nucleotides, the CDR3 is TGTGCCAGCAGCTTAGACGGCAGGTATAACTATGGCTACACCTTC. Translation: CASSLDGRYNYGYTF.

This clone was detected only a few times. The V and J genes are TRBV11-1 and TRBJ1-1; a possible D gene is TRBD1 (5 bases). This CDR3 is 15 amino acids long. V was cut by 0 bases and J by 4 bases, with 12 bases left in between. Germline CDR1 and CDR2: SGHAT and FQDESV (reference sequence). DNA for the CDR3: TGTGCCAGCAGCTTAGCGGGGGAGCAGGGCACTGAAGCTTTCTTT. It codes for CASSLAGEQGTEAFF.

This clone was recorded only once. This chain links TRBV18 with TRBJ2-6; D unclear. From germline, CDR1 is KGHSH and CDR2 LQKENI. This CDR3 contains 18 residues. Deletions cut 3 bases from V and 0 bases from J, with 15 bases between. DNA for the CDR3: TGTGCCAGCTCACCGTCCTCGCGCGTGAGCTCTGGGGCCAACGTCCTGACTTTC. Its translation: CASSPSSRVSSGANVLTF.

The count of this clone is one. The rearrangement joins TRBV29-1 to TRBJ1-3, with 8 bases identical to TRBD1. V lost 6 bases and J lost 4; bases outside the gene matches: 20. Germline V gives CDR1 SQVTM, CDR2 ANQGSEA. The CDR3 is made up of 18 amino acids. CDR3 sequence: CSVLILDRVTSGGNTIYF. CDR3 in DNA: TGCAGCGTATTAATCTTGGACAGGGTAACTTCGGGGGGAAACACCATATATTTT.

The rearrangement uses TRBV5-1 and TRBJ2-7; TRBD2 matches at 12 bases. V lost 3 bases and J lost 0; bases outside the gene matches: 4. The CDR3 contains 16 residues. The germline gives CDR1 SGHRS, CDR2 YFSETQ. The CDR3: CASSSRTSGTSYEQYF. The CDR3 DNA follows: TGCGCCAGCAGCTCCCGGACTAGCGGGACCTCCTACGAGCAGTACTTC.

The CDR3 coding sequence is TGTGCCAGCAGTTTATGGGGTTCGGGCACTGAAGCTTTCTTT. It translates to CASSLWGSGTEAFF. This sequence joins TRBV28 and TRBJ1-1; D is ambiguous. CDR3 length equals 14 residues. From germline, CDR1 is MDHEN and CDR2 SYDVKM. The V gene lost 0 bases and the J gene lost 4 bases, with 9 bases spanning the gap.

The V gene is TRBV5-1, the J gene TRBJ2-3; D remains ambiguous. CDR3 length equals 16 residues. Between the trimmed V and J ends, which lost 2 bases and 2 bases, there was a span of 15 bases. The germline gives CDR1 SGHRS, CDR2 YFSETQ. The CDR3 loop is CASSFLADPYTDTQYF. As DNA, the CDR3 is TGCGCCAGCAGCTTCTTGGCAGACCCCTACACAGATACGCAGTATTTT.

This rearrangement joins TRBV5-1 to TRBJ1-2; D gene uncertain. Germline loops: CDR1 SGHRS, CDR2 YFSETQ. The germline V and J ends were trimmed by 6 bases and 0 bases, with 15 bases remaining between them. The CDR3 spans 15 residues. The CDR3 loop is CASTTGPDTNYGYTF. The CDR3 DNA reads TGCGCCAGCACCACGGGTCCCGATACTAACTATGGCTACACCTTC.

The chain's CDR3 is CAAQEDRGRNQPQHF. CDR3 bases: TGTGCCGCCCAAGAGGACAGGGGGCGTAATCAGCCCCAGCATTTT. This chain uses TRBV6-5 with TRBJ1-5; the match to TRBD1 covers 11 bases. V was clipped by 11 bases and J by 4 bases; unmatched bases: 10. This CDR3 region has 15 residues. Germline V gives CDR1 MNHEY, CDR2 SVGAGI.

This chain joins TRBV2 and TRBJ1-4, with 8 bases lining up with TRBD1. With V trimmed by 4 bases and J by 6 bases, 4 bases remained unmatched. The CDR3 covers 14 residues. Germline V gene data show CDR1 as SNHLY and CDR2 as FYNNEI. The CDR3 sequence is CASSGRTGYEKLFF. In nucleotides, the CDR3 is TGTGCCAGCAGTGGAAGGACAGGGTATGAAAAACTGTTTTTT. The full variable domain, in which reference TRBV2 and TRBJ1-4 provide the parts outside the CDR3, is EPEVTQTPSHQVTQMGQEVILRCVPISNHLYFYWYRQILGQKVEFLVSFYNNEISEKSEIFDDQFSVERPDGSNFTLKIRSTKLEDSAMYFCASSGRTGYEKLFFGSGTQLSVL.

The chain joins TRBV7-9 to TRBJ1-5, with D unclear. CDR1 and CDR2 (germline): SEHNR, FQNEAQ (reference sequence). CDR3 length equals 13 residues. V lost 5 bases to trimming and J lost 5 bases, with 10 bases between them. In DNA, the CDR3 is TGTGCCAGCAGCCAGGACGGTGATCAGCCCCAGCATTTT. Its protein product is CASSQDGDQPQHF.

The chain joins TRBV5-1 to TRBJ2-6; maybe TRBD2 (6 bases). The germline V gene has CDR1 SGHRS and CDR2 YFSETQ. V was cut by 2 bases and J by 4 bases, with 10 bases left in between. The CDR3 is made up of 15 amino acids. This CDR3 reads CASSFGGPGANVLTF. As DNA, the CDR3 is TGCGCCAGCAGCTTTGGAGGGCCCGGGGCCAACGTCCTGACTTTC.

V is TRBV18 and J is TRBJ1-2; no firm D call. CDR3 length: 15 amino acids. Trimming cost V 6 bases and J 4 bases, with 18 bases left between them. Germline CDR1 KGHSH, CDR2 LQKENI. This CDR3 reads CASSTPKGNSYGYTF. The CDR3 DNA is TGTGCCAGCTCTACCCCTAAGGGAAACAGCTATGGCTACACCTTC.

The rearrangement joins TRBV20-1 to TRBJ1-2, with D uncertain. V lost 0 bases to trimming and J lost 4 bases, with 0 bases between them. Germline V gene data show CDR1 as DFQATT and CDR2 as SNEGSKA (reference sequence). The CDR3 contains 10 residues. For the CDR3, the DNA is TGCAGTGCTAGAGACTATGGCTACACCTTC. Residues: CSARDYGYTF.

The genes are TRBV7-6 and TRBJ2-1, with TRBD2 identical over 7 bases. The J segment lost 2 bases and the V segment lost 4 bases, leaving 8 bases of the junction unmatched. This CDR3 is 16 amino acids long. Germline V lookup: CDR1 SGHVS, CDR2 FNYEAQ. CDR3 in DNA: TGTGCCAGCAGCTCTAATAGCGGGCCCCCCTACAATGAGCAGTTCTTC. This gives the protein CASSSNSGPPYNEQFF.

The rearrangement links TRBV7-9 to TRBJ1-2; 10 positions agree with TRBD1. From germline, CDR1 is SEHNR and CDR2 FQNEAQ (reference sequence). This CDR3 contains 14 residues. J gave up 7 bases and V 3 bases, and 5 bases lay outside the gene matches. The CDR3 DNA reads as TGTGCCAGCAGCTTGCTGACAGGGGGCGGTGGCTACACCTTC. Translating it yields CASSLLTGGGGYTF.

The J gene is TRBJ1-1, the V gene TRBV27; 11 positions match TRBD1. The CDR3 is made up of 17 amino acids. J was trimmed by 2 bases and V by 6 bases; bases with no gene match: 11. Germline V gene lookup returns CDR1 MNHEY and CDR2 SMNVEV (reference sequence). The chain's CDR3 is CASSPPPGQGVNTEAFF. CDR3 nucleotides: TGTGCCAGCAGCCCCCCCCCGGGACAGGGGGTCAACACTGAAGCTTTCTTT.

V gene TRBV7-3 combines with J gene TRBJ2-1, with a tentative D call TRBD2 (6 bases). Germline lookup yields CDR1 SGHTA and CDR2 FQGTGA. This CDR3 spans 14 amino acids. Deletions cut 8 bases from V and 9 bases from J, with 20 bases between. As DNA, the CDR3 is TGTGCCAGCCGAATAGCGCCCTTGGAGGGTGAGCAGTTCTTC. Translation: CASRIAPLEGEQFF.